Listed here is a single T cell receptor (beta chain). Its antigen is still unknown. The sample originates from a study of cytomegalovirus exposure and HLA in healthy donors. Across the study: As an earlier analysis found, about 179 million T cells yielded about 120 million unique TCR beta sequences. Overall study findings and caveats: Listed as cytomegalovirus-associated were 170 or so TCR beta chains. Segments of the TCR beta V type were, in most cases, productive about 87% or about 30% of the time in an earlier analysis. In a later analysis, V- and J-gene trimming of beta chains associated with a DCLRE1C missense variant, replicated independently.

V was trimmed by 1 base and J by 5 bases, leaving 11 bases between them. CDR1 is KGHSH, CDR2 LQKENI, per germline. CDR3 length: 14 amino acids. The PCR used 60 Vbeta and 13 Jbeta primers. The assay was immunoSEQ multiplex PCR, and TCRdb's table has in-frame clones only and misses some. The table includes about 110,000 clones, 65% to 75% detected once. The chain joins TRBV18 to TRBJ2-5; perhaps TRBD2 as D (5 bases). This clonotype was sampled from a female donor in good health and CMV-seronegative. Sequencing used PBMCs. CDR3 loop: CASSPLPSTETQYF. Written as DNA, the CDR3 is TGTGCCAGCTCACCACTCCCTAGCACGGAGACCCAGTACTTC. Full variable domain (rest looked up from reference TRBV18 and TRBJ2-5): NAGVMQNPRHLVRRRGQEARLRCSPMKGHSHVYWYRQLPEEGLKFMVYLQKENIIDESGMPKERFSAEFPKEGPSILRIQQVVRGDSAAYFCASSPLPSTETQYFGPGTRLLVL.